This TCR beta chain was profiled in a study of spatial heterogeneity in lung cancer. Study overall: Alpha-chain sequences were consistently detected less often than beta-chain sequences. Raw reads contained each unique TCR and UMI combination more than ten times on average.

Time point of the sample: blood at routine non-recurrence follow-up after resection. There are many counts of this clonotype. Unique molecular identifiers tagged every individual TCR cDNA molecule. MiXCR, applied by TCRdb to the 5' RACE reads, yields one record per CDR3 protein. The sample yields roughly 70,000 distinct CDR3 sequences, approximately 9% seen once. V gave up 3 bases and J gave up 1 base, with 1 base separating them. CDR3 length: 11 amino acids. Germline CDR1 and CDR2: DFQATT and SNEGSKA (reference sequence). The sequencing used PBMCs, collected at follow-up. This chain joins TRBV20-1 and TRBJ1-3; D is uncertain. The source is a female donor with early-stage non-small cell lung cancer. The CDR3: CSARSGNTIYF. In nucleotides, the CDR3 is TGCAGTGCTAGGTCTGGAAACACCATATATTTT.